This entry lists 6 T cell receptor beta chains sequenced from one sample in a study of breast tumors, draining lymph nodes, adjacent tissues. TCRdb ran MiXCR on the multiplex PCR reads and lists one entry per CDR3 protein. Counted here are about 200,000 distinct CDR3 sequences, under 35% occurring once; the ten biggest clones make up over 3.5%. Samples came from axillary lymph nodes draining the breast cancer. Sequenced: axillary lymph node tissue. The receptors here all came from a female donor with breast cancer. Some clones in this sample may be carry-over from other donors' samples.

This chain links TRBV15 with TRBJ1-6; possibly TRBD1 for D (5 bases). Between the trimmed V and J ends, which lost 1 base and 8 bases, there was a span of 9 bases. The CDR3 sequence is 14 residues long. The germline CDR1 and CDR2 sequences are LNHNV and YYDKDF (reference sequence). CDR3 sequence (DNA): TGTGCCACCAGCAGAGGGGACGGACATTCACCCCTCCACTTT. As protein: CATSRGDGHSPLHF.

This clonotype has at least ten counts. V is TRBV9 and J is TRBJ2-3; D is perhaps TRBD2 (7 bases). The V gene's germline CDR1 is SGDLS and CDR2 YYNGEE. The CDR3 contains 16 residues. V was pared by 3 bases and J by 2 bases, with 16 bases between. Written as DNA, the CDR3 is TGTGCCAGCAGCGAGGAGGGGGGACTAACCACAGATACGCAGTATTTT. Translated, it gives CASSEEGGLTTDTQYF.

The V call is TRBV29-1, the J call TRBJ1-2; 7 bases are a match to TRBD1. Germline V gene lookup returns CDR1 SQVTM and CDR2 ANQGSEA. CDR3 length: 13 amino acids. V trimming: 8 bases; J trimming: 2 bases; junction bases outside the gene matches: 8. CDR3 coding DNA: TGCAGCTTTAGACAGGGAAGGAACTATGGCTACACCTTC. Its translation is CSFRQGRNYGYTF.

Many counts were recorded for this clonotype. CDR3 region: CASSAEETGETQYF. The DNA of the CDR3 is TGTGCCAGCAGCGCGGAGGAAACGGGGGAGACCCAGTACTTC. The V and J genes are TRBV11-3 and TRBJ2-5, with D possibly matching TRBD2 (5 bases). The CDR3 spans 14 residues. From germline, CDR1 is SGHNT and CDR2 YENEEA. Trimming cost V 5 bases and J 5 bases, with 15 bases left between them.

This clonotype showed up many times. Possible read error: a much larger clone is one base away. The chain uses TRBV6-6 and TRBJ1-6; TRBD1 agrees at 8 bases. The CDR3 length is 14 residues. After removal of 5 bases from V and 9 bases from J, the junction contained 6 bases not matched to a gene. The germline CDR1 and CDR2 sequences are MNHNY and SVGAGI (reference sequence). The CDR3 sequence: CASSHGQGGSPLHF. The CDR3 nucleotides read TGTGCCAGCAGTCACGGACAGGGAGGTTCACCCCTCCACTTT.

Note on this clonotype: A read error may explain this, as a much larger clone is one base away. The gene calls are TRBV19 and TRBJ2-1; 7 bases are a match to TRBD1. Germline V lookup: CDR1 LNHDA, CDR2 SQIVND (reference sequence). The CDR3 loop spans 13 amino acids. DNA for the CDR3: TGTGCCGGTAGTATAGACGCGACAGGGATTCGGTTCTTC. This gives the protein CAGSIDATGIRFF.